These T cell receptor beta chains were read from a single sample in a study of vaccination effects on CD4 cells after COVID-19. Antigens of these TCRs are unknown. Clones were sequenced by immunoSEQ multiplex PCR, and TCRdb holds only the in-frame ones, with some missing. The sample holds about 41,000 clones, around 68% seen once. The starting material was CD4+ T cells from PBMCs cultured with HCoV-OC43 spike peptides, obtained before COVID-19 vaccination. The origin of the receptors is a human donor who received a COVID-19 vaccine. The CDR3 runs from the conserved cysteine through the conserved F or W. The listing skips clone size in some rows; elsewhere it reads once, few, many or a size class.

>TRBV23-1|16|.|TRBJ2-2
CASSQSGLGDTGELFF
>TRBV19|16|.|TRBJ2-2
CASSIWQASGTGELFF
>TRBV12-3/TRBV12-4|13|few|TRBJ2-7
CASSLGEVDEQYF
>TRBV2|14|.|TRBJ2-7
CASSENSGRYEQYF
>TRBV11-2|15|few|TRBJ2-1
CASSLGSGQTNEQFF
>TRBV5-1|14|few|TRBJ1-2
CASSLASGNYGYTF
>TRBV4-1|19|.|TRBJ2-6
CASSRAGGTKISGANVLTF
>TRBV11-2|15|once|TRBJ2-7
CASSSMDKSSYEQYF
>TRBV7-9|13|few|TRBJ1-4
CASSLEGNEKLFF
>TRBV6-2/TRBV6-3|12|.|TRBJ1-5
CASSQSNQPQHF
>TRBV19|15|.|TRBJ2-7
CASSPPSGRRWEQYF
>TRBV5-8|12|.|TRBJ2-7
CASSLTDYEQYF
>TRBV6-5|14|.|TRBJ1-1
CASSRLAKNTEAFF
>TRBV27|13|once|TRBJ1-1
CASSLRRSTEAFF
>TRBV6-5|13|.|TRBJ1-5
CASSYEASGPQHF
>TRBV7-8|15|few|TRBJ1-1
CASSLLRSRNTEAFF
>TRBV9|16|few|TRBJ1-1
CASSVGPATGGTEAFF
>TRBV3-1/TRBV3-2|15|few|TRBJ2-2
CASSPAGAVTGELFF
>TRBV9|14|.|TRBJ1-3
CASSTAEGGNTIYF
>TRBV19|15|few|TRBJ1-5
CASSTRQDSNQPQHF
>TRBV12-3/TRBV12-4|13|.|TRBJ1-1
CASRMTVNTEAFF
>TRBV5-5|14|.|TRBJ1-1
CASSLSPGATEAFF
>TRBV5-4|17|.|TRBJ2-2
CASSLLGLRERTGELFF
>TRBV18|18|.|TRBJ2-2
CASSPTGTAGVNTGELFF
>TRBV5-1|12|.|TRBJ2-1
CASSLVAGEQFF
>TRBV29-1|14|.|TRBJ1-1
CSVEVRGLDTEAFF
>TRBV3-1/TRBV3-2|18|.|TRBJ1-6
CASSQEGQGQLTHSPLHF
>TRBV4-3|15|.|TRBJ1-6
CASSQEVRAGSPLHF
>TRBV25-1|14|.|TRBJ1-4
CASSLTGGTEKLFF
>TRBV29-1|16|.|TRBJ2-3
CSVQGEQRRSTDTQYF
>TRBV7-2|16|.|TRBJ2-5
CASSLAAQHPLGTQYF
>TRBV5-1|15|few|TRBJ1-5
CASSWGQGGNQPQHF
>TRBV2|15|.|TRBJ1-2
CASTQGAGLNYGYTF
>TRBV5-1|15|.|TRBJ2-2
CASSTTRTGTGELFF
>TRBV7-9|15|.|TRBJ1-3
CASSHLRTGGNTIYF
>TRBV4-2|12|.|TRBJ1-5
CASSEGNQPQHF
>TRBV7-9|15|.|TRBJ1-5
CASSLGLGDHQPQHF
>TRBV5-1|17|.|TRBJ2-2
CASSLPPGTGISGELFF
>TRBV7-9|12|.|TRBJ1-2
CASSPLVNGYTF
>TRBV14|15|.|TRBJ2-2
CASSHLAENTGELFF
>TRBV28|14|once|TRBJ2-2
CASKGSRDTGELFF
>TRBV24-1|14|.|TRBJ1-2
CATSDSREFRGYTF
>TRBV28|16|.|TRBJ2-7
CASSLSTGGGSYEQYF
>TRBV6-1|13|.|TRBJ1-4
CASSEAQFEKLFF
>TRBV7-9|15|.|TRBJ1-3
CASSLGTGNGNTIYF
>TRBV30|15|.|TRBJ2-5
CAWSRGTSGRKTQYF
>TRBV7-2|12|.|TRBJ2-1
CASSLGFGQQFF
>TRBV5-1|16|.|TRBJ2-2
CASSLSGAPPAGELFF
>TRBV28|19|few|TRBJ1-3
CASSLSTGIGSFSGNTIYF
>TRBV25-1|8|.|TRBJ2-7
CASSGFFF
>TRBV13|14|once|TRBJ1-4
CASSLGGGRKKLFF
>TRBV15|13|.|TRBJ2-7
CATSRPPSGEQYF
>TRBV3-1/TRBV3-2|20|.|TRBJ1-2
CASSQALGQGGTFFNYGYTF
>TRBV4-2|14|few|TRBJ2-7
CASSQLGGGYEQYF
>TRBV10-3|15|.|TRBJ1-1
CAISDPGMMNTEAFF
>TRBV27|16|.|TRBJ1-1
CASSLRGRVGNAEAFF
>TRBV4-2|14|.|TRBJ1-1
CATVRGTANTEAFF
>TRBV11-2|14|.|TRBJ2-5
CASSLAAFQETQYF
>TRBV18|13|large|TRBJ1-4
CASSPDINEKLFF